The T cell receptor (beta chain) under discussion was sequenced for a study of T cells in Graves' hyperthyroidism and ophthalmopathy. For Graves' hyperthyroidism to be stable, ophthalmopathy could not progress within 18 months. CDR1 is DFQATT and CDR2 is SNEGSKA in the germline V gene (reference sequence). There are 14 residues in the CDR3. V gave up 0 bases and J gave up 5 bases, with 13 bases separating them. The table lists this clonotype with many counts. TCR beta CDR3 regions were amplified from RNA. A set of HTBI primers served as the primers for a first-round RT-PCR of the TCR CDR3. One entry per CDR3 protein, called by TCRdb with MiXCR from the multiplex PCR reads. The sample lists some 700,000 distinct CDR3 sequences; 15% to 20% were seen once.

Source material: blood. The TCR was taken from a man between 50 and 59 years old with Graves' hyperthyroidism. The chain has TRBV20-1 and TRBJ2-5, with no clear D. The CDR3, as DNA: TGCAGTGCTAGAGATCATCGCCAGAGGGAGACCCAGTACTTC. Translation: CSARDHRQRETQYF.